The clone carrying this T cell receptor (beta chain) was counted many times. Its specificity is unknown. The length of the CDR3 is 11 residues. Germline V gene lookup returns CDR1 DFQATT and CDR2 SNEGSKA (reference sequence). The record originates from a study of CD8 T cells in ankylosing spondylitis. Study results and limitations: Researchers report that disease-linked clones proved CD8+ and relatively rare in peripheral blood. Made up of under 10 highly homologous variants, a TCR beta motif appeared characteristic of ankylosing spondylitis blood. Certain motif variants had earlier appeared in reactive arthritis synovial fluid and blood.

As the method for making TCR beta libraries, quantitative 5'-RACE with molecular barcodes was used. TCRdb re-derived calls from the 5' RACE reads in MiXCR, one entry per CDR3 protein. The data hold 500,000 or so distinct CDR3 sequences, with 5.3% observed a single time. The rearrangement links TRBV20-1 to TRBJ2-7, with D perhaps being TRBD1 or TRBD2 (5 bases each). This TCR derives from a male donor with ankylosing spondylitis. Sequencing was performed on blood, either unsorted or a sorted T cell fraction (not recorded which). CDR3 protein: CSVRGFYEQYF. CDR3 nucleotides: TGCAGCGTCCGGGGCTTCTACGAGCAGTACTTC.